What follows describes a single TCR beta chain. Its antigen remains unidentified. These data originate in a study of shared clonotypes between healthy human individuals. Sequencing was performed with immunoSEQ multiplex PCR; in TCRdb, only in-frame clones are kept and a portion is missing. The table has 1.6 million or so clones, more than 95% seen once; the top ten hold more than 0.9%. V gave up 4 bases and J gave up 5 bases; unmatched junction bases: 6. Germline CDR1 SGDLS, CDR2 YYNGEE. This CDR3 contains 14 residues. Points from the study as a whole: Non-shared clonotypes showed lower generation probabilities than clonotypes common to all four donors.

Source material: naive CD4+ T cells sorted from blood. The sample's subset: CD45RA+ positively selected. The chain uses TRBV9 and TRBJ2-7; 10 nucleotides align to TRBD1. This receptor was taken from a man aged 30 to 45 in good health. CDR3 residues: CASSPRTGGNEQYF. The CDR3 DNA is TGTGCCAGCAGCCCCCGGACAGGGGGAAACGAGCAGTACTTC.